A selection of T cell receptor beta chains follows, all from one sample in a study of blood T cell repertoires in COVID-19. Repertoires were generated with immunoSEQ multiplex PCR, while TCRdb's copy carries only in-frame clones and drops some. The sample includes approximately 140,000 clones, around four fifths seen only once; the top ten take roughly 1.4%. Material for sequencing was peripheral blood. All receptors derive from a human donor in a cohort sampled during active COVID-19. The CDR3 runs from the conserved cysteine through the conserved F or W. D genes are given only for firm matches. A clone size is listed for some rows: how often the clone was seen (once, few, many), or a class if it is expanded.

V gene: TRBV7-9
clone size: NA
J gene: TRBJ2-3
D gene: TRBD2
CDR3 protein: CASSLTSGHTGTQYF
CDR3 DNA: TGTGCCAGCAGCTTGACTAGCGGGCACACGGGAACGCAGTATTTT

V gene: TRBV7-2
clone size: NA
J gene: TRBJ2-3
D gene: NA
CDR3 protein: CASSPTGAQGTDTQYF
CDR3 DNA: TGTGCCAGCAGCCCCACTGGGGCACAAGGTACAGATACGCAGTATTTT

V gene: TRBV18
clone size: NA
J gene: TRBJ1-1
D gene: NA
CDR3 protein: CASSPAVNTEAFF
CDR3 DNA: TGTGCCAGCTCACCGGCGGTGAACACTGAAGCTTTCTTT

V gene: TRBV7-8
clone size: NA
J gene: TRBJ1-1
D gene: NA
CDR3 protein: CASSLDERGVNTEAFF
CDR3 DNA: TGTGCCAGCAGCTTAGATGAGCGGGGAGTGAACACTGAAGCTTTCTTT

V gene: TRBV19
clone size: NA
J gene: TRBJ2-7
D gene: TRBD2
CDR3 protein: CASSSGLAGNTYEQYF
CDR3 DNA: TGTGCCAGTAGTTCGGGACTAGCGGGAAACACCTACGAGCAGTACTTC

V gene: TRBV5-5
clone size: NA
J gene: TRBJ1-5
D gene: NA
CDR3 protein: CASSFWQTLGRQPQHF
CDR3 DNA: TGTGCCAGCAGCTTTTGGCAGACACTAGGGCGGCAGCCCCAGCATTTT

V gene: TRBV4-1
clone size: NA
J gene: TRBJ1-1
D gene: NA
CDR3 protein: CASSYGPGRGNTEAFF
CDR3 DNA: TGCGCCAGCAGTTACGGTCCGGGGCGGGGGAACACTGAAGCTTTCTTT

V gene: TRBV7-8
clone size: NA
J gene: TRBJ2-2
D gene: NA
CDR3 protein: CASSLRTAGGELFF
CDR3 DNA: TGTGCCAGCAGCTTACGGACAGCGGGAGGGGAGCTGTTTTTT

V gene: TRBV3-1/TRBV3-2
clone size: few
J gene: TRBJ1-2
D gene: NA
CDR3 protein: CASSSRQATGYGYTF
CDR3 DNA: TGTGCCAGCAGCAGCCGACAGGCGACGGGATATGGCTACACCTTC

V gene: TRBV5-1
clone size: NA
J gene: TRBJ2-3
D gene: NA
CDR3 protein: CASSPWRDGADTQYF
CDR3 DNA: TGCGCCAGCAGCCCCTGGCGGGATGGCGCAGATACGCAGTATTTT

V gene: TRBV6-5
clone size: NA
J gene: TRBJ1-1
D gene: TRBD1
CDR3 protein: CASRFGQGTEAFF
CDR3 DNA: TGTGCCAGCAGATTTGGACAGGGGACTGAAGCTTTCTTT

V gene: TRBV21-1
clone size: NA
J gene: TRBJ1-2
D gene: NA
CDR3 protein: CASPIGYTF
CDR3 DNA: TGTGCCAGCCCTATAGGCTACACCTTC

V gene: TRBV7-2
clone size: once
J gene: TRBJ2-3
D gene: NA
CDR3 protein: CASSSFPGLITDTQYF
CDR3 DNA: TGTGCCAGCAGCTCCTTTCCGGGACTTATCACAGATACGCAGTATTTT

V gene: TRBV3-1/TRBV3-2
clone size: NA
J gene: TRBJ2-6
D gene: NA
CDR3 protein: CASSQVLGVGANVLTF
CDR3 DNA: TGTGCCAGCAGCCAAGTCTTAGGGGTTGGGGCCAACGTCCTGACTTTC

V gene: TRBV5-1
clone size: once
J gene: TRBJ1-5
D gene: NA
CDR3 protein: CASSLSGESNQPQHF
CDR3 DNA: TGCGCCAGCAGCCTGTCGGGGGAGAGCAATCAGCCCCAGCATTTT

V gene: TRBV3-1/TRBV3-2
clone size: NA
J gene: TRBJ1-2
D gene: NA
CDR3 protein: CASSPGDYGYTF
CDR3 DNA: TGTGCCAGCAGCCCGGGAGACTATGGCTACACCTTC

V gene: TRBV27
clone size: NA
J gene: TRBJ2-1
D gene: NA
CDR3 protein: CASSTSSGSYNEQFF
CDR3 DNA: TGTGCCAGCAGTACTAGCTCCGGCTCCTACAATGAGCAGTTCTTC